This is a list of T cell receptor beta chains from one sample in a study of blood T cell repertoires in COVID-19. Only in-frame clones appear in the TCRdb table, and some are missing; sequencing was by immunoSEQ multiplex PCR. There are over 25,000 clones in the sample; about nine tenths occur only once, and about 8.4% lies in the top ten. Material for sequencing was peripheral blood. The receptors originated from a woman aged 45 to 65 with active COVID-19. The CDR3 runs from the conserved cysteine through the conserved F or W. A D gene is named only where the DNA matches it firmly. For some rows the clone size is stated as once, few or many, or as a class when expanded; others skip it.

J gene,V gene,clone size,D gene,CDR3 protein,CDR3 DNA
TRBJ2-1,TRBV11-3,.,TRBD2,CASSPGLAGVNEQFF,TGTGCCAGCAGCCCTGGACTAGCGGGAGTAAATGAGCAGTTCTTC
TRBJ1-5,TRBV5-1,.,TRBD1,CASSPGQGDQPQHF,TGCGCCAGCAGCCCGGGACAGGGGGATCAGCCCCAGCATTTT
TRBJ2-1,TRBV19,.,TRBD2,CASSMGLAGGWNEQFF,TGTGCCAGTAGTATGGGACTAGCGGGAGGGTGGAATGAGCAGTTCTTC
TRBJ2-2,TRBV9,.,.,CASSVVGRENTGELFF,TGTGCCAGCAGCGTAGTCGGCAGGGAGAACACCGGGGAGCTGTTTTTT
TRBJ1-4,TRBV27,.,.,CASSPSRHINEKLFF,TGTGCCAGCAGTCCCAGCAGACATATTAATGAAAAACTGTTTTTT
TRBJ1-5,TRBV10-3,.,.,CAISVGLSNQPQHF,TGTGCCATCAGTGTGGGGCTGAGCAATCAGCCCCAGCATTTT
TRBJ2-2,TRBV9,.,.,CASGESNTGELFF,TGTGCCAGCGGGGAGAGTAATACCGGGGAGCTGTTTTTT
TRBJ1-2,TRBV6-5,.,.,CASRNDRSNYGYTF,TGTGCCAGCAGAAATGACAGGTCTAACTATGGCTACACCTTC
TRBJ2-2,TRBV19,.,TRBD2,CASTLGSGITGELFF,TGTGCCAGTACCCTGGGTAGCGGGATAACCGGGGAGCTGTTTTTT
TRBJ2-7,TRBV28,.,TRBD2,CASSGPSGRKYEQYF,TGTGCCAGCAGTGGCCCGTCCGGGAGGAAGTACGAGCAGTACTTC
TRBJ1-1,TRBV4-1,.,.,CASSPTGQGNTEAFF,TGCGCCAGCAGCCCCACCGGGCAGGGGAACACTGAAGCTTTCTTT
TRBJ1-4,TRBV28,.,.,CASSRGEAYNEKLFF,TGTGCCAGCAGCCGAGGCGAGGCCTACAATGAAAAACTGTTTTTT
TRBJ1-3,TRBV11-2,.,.,CASSLEGTFSGNTIYF,TGTGCCAGCAGCTTAGAGGGCACTTTCTCTGGAAACACCATATATTTT
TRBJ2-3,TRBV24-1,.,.,CATSDGSTDTQYF,TGTGCCACCAGTGATGGCAGCACAGATACGCAGTATTTT
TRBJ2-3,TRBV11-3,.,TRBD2,CASSFGRSTDTQYF,TGTGCCAGCAGCTTCGGGAGGTCCACAGATACGCAGTATTTT
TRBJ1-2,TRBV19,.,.,CASSSNYGYTF,TGTGCCAGTAGTTCGAACTATGGCTACACCTTC
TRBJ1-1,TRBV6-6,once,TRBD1,CASSLPGQGENTEAFF,TGTGCCAGCAGCCTTCCAGGGCAGGGGGAGAACACTGAAGCTTTCTTT
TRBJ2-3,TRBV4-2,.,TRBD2,CASSQEYSGKTDTQYF,TGTGCCAGCAGCCAGGAATATAGCGGGAAGACAGATACGCAGTATTTT
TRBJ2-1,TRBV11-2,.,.,CASRRGLGGDNEQFF,TGTGCCAGCAGGCGAGGGCTAGGAGGAGACAATGAGCAGTTCTTC
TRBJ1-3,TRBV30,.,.,CAWSVSSSGNTIYF,TGTGCCTGGAGTGTCTCTAGCTCTGGAAACACCATATATTTT
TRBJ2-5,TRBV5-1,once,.,CASSLEGGEETQYF,TGCGCCAGCAGCTTGGAAGGAGGGGAGGAGACCCAGTACTTC
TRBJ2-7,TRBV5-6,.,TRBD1,CASSNTGTGASYEQYF,TGTGCCAGCAGCAATACCGGGACAGGGGCCTCCTACGAGCAGTACTTC
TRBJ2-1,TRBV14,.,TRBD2,CASSPGLAGARGNEQFF,TGTGCCAGCAGCCCGGGACTAGCGGGAGCCCGGGGAAATGAGCAGTTCTTC
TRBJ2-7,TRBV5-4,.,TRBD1,CASSGTGPLEQYF,TGTGCCAGCAGCGGGACAGGCCCACTAGAGCAGTACTTC
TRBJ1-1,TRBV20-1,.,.,CSASRSATGNTEAFF,TGCAGTGCTAGTAGGTCCGCTACAGGGAACACTGAAGCTTTCTTT
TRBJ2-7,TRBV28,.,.,CASSVAGFHEQYF,TGTGCCAGCAGTGTGGCAGGGTTTCACGAGCAGTACTTC
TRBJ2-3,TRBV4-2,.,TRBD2,CASSPQGLAGGDTQYF,TGTGCCAGCAGCCCGCAGGGACTAGCGGGAGGAGATACGCAGTATTTT
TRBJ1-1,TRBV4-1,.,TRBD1,CASSPRQGANTEAFF,TGCGCCAGCAGCCCGAGACAGGGGGCTAACACTGAAGCTTTCTTT
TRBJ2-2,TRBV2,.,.,CASSEYGGRNTGELFF,TGTGCCAGCAGTGAATACGGGGGACGGAACACCGGGGAGCTGTTTTTT
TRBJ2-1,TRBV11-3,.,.,CASSLVSGPYNEQFF,TGTGCCAGCAGCTTGGTGAGTGGTCCATACAATGAGCAGTTCTTC
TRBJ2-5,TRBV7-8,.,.,CASSSYRETQYF,TGTGCCAGCAGCTCATACAGGGAGACCCAGTACTTC
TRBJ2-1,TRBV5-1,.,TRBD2,CASSSPLAGEQFF,TGCGCCAGCAGCTCCCCGCTAGCGGGTGAGCAGTTCTTC
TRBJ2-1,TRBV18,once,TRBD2,CASSPGLAGAGNEQFF,TGTGCCAGCTCACCAGGACTAGCGGGAGCAGGTAATGAGCAGTTCTTC
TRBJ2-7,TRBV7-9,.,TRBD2,CASSSFSGSGSYEQYF,TGTGCCAGCAGCTCTTTTAGCGGGAGTGGCTCCTACGAGCAGTACTTC
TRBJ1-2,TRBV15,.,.,CATSRVPARVNGYTF,TGTGCCACCAGCAGAGTTCCGGCCAGGGTCAATGGCTACACCTTC
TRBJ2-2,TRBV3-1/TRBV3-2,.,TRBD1,CASSHRGRTGELFF,TGTGCCAGCAGTCACAGGGGCAGGACCGGGGAGCTGTTTTTT
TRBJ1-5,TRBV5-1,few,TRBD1,CASRAGTGYNQPQHF,TGCGCCAGCAGGGCCGGGACAGGGTACAATCAGCCCCAGCATTTT
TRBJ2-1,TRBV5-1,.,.,CASSFTGAGNEQFF,TGCGCCAGCAGCTTCACGGGAGCAGGCAATGAGCAGTTCTTC
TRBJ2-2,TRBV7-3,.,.,CASSLTRETGELFF,TGTGCCAGCAGCTTAACCAGGGAAACCGGGGAGCTGTTTTTT
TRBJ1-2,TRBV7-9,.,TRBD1,CASSAGQTYGYTF,TGTGCCAGCAGCGCGGGACAGACCTATGGCTACACCTTC
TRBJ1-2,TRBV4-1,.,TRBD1,CASSPGQGADYGYTF,TGCGCCAGCAGCCCCGGACAGGGGGCGGACTATGGCTACACCTTC
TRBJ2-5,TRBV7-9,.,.,CASSLVGVEGTQYF,TGTGCCAGCAGCTTAGTGGGAGTGGAAGGGACCCAGTACTTC
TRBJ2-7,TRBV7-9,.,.,CASSLHTYEQYF,TGTGCCAGCAGCTTACACACCTACGAGCAGTACTTC
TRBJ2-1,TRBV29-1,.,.,CSALDSLNEQFF,TGCAGCGCCTTGGACAGCCTAAATGAGCAGTTCTTC
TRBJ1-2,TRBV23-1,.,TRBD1,CASSQSPGQRTYGYTF,TGCGCCAGCAGTCAATCGCCGGGACAGAGAACCTATGGCTACACCTTC
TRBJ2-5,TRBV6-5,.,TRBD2,CASKIAGAETQYF,TGTGCCAGCAAAATAGCGGGAGCAGAGACCCAGTACTTC
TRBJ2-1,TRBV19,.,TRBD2,CASQAGAYNEQFF,TGTGCCAGTCAAGCGGGAGCCTACAATGAGCAGTTCTTC
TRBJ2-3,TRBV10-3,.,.,CAITIQGTDTQYF,TGTGCCATCACCATACAAGGCACAGATACGCAGTATTTT
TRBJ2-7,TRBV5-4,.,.,CASSWDFTYEQYF,TGTGCCAGCAGCTGGGACTTCACCTACGAGCAGTACTTC
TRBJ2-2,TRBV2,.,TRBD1,CASSVPHRGLGTGELFF,TGTGCCAGCAGTGTACCCCACAGGGGGCTGGGAACCGGGGAGCTGTTTTTT
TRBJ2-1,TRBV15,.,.,CATSTNRVEEQFF,TGTGCCACCAGCACAAACAGGGTCGAAGAGCAGTTCTTC
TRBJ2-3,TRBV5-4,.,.,CASRLDGGTDTQYF,TGTGCCAGCAGATTGGACGGGGGCACAGATACGCAGTATTTT
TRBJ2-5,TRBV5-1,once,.,CASSPGQHGETQYF,TGCGCCAGCAGTCCGGGACAACACGGAGAGACCCAGTACTTC
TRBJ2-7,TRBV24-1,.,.,CATSDTLATLSEQYF,TGTGCCACCAGTGATACGCTAGCGACTCTTTCCGAGCAGTACTTC
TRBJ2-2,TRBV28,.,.,CASSLRQGLPGELFF,TGTGCCAGCAGTTTGAGACAGGGACTCCCCGGGGAGCTGTTTTTT